The 32 T cell receptor beta chains below were found in one sample sequenced in a study of control samples from healthy donors and cancer patients. TCRdb keeps only in-frame clones here, not all; method: immunoSEQ multiplex PCR. The sample has around 85,000 clones; around 94% are singletons. Material for sequencing was blood. Receptors originate from a woman aged 18-30 years in good health.

The chain joins TRBV29-1 to TRBJ2-7; 7 bases line up with TRBD2. With V trimmed by 4 bases and J by 2 bases, 8 bases remained unmatched. Germline CDR1 and CDR2: SQVTM and ANQGSEA. CDR3 length: 14 residues. The CDR3 reads CSVASGPGAYEQYF. CDR3 in DNA: TGCAGCGTTGCTAGCGGACCGGGGGCCTACGAGCAGTACTTC.

The J gene is TRBJ2-1, the V gene TRBV12-3 or TRBV12-4; D is unclear. CDR3 length equals 12 residues. The V and J ends lost 0 bases and 6 bases respectively, with 3 bases between them. CDR3 sequence: CASSLARNEQFF. For the CDR3, the DNA is TGTGCCAGCAGTTTAGCGCGCAATGAGCAGTTCTTC.

The gene calls are TRBV7-9 and TRBJ2-3, with D hard to call. Germline assignment: CDR1 SEHNR and CDR2 FQNEAQ (reference sequence). The CDR3 is 11 amino acids. V dropped 6 bases and J dropped 3 bases, with 4 bases sitting between them. CDR3 sequence (DNA): TGTGCCAGCAGTGTAACAGATACGCAGTATTTT. Amino acid sequence: CASSVTDTQYF. The full variable domain, in which reference TRBV7-9 and TRBJ2-3 provide the parts outside the CDR3, is DTGVSQNPRHKITKRGQNVTFRCDPISEHNRLYWYRQTLGQGPEFLTYFQNEAQLEKSRLLSDRFSAERPKGSFSTLEIQRTEQGDSAMYLCASSVTDTQYFGPGTRLTVL.

This rearrangement joins TRBV5-4 to TRBJ2-3, with D tentatively TRBD2 (6 bases). V lost 3 bases to trimming and J lost 0 bases, with 8 bases between them. Per germline, CDR1 SGHNT and CDR2 YYREEE (reference sequence). CDR3 length: 14 amino acids. In DNA, the CDR3 is TGTGCCAGCAGCTCGGGACTTAGCACAGATACGCAGTATTTT. Translation gives CASSSGLSTDTQYF. Looking up the rest from reference TRBV5-4 and TRBJ2-3 gives the full variable domain: ETGVTQSPTHLIKTRGQQVTLRCSSQSGHNTVSWYQQALGQGPQFIFQYYREEENGRGNFPPRFSGLQFPNYSSELNVNALELDDSALYLCASSSGLSTDTQYFGPGTRLTVL.

The rearrangement uses TRBV14 and TRBJ1-3; D unresolved. The CDR3 totals 17 residues. Germline loops: CDR1 SGHDN, CDR2 FVKESK. V was clipped by 0 bases and J by 0 bases, with 12 bases between them. CDR3 sequence (DNA): TGTGCCAGCAGCCAAGATTTGTCACACTTCTCTGGAAACACCATATATTTT. Translating it yields CASSQDLSHFSGNTIYF.

This chain connects TRBV6-5 to TRBJ1-1; D is undetermined. Germline CDR1 and CDR2: MNHEY and SVGAGI. The CDR3 sequence is 11 residues long. Trimming shortened V by 9 bases and J by 0 bases, and 5 bases separated the two germline ends. The CDR3 here is CASAMNTEAFF. The CDR3 DNA reads TGTGCCAGTGCTATGAACACTGAAGCTTTCTTT.

CDR3: CASSLEAVRPGNQPQHF. DNA of the CDR3: TGTGCCAGCAGCTTAGAAGCCGTCCGTCCCGGCAATCAGCCCCAGCATTTT. The V call is TRBV7-8, the J call TRBJ1-5; D gene unclear. V lost 1 base, J lost 2 bases, and 15 bases lay in between. CDR1 and CDR2 (germline): SGHVS, FQNEAQ. The CDR3 contains 17 residues.

CDR3 in amino acids: CASSRGPGTGIGANVLTF. DNA of the CDR3: TGTGCCAGTAGTCGCGGTCCCGGGACAGGGATCGGGGCCAACGTCCTGACTTTC. The V gene is TRBV19, the J gene TRBJ2-6, with TRBD1 matching 9 bases. CDR3 length equals 18 residues. The V segment lost 5 bases and the J segment 4 bases; nucleotides outside the gene matches: 12. The V gene's germline CDR1 is LNHDA and CDR2 SQIVND (reference sequence).

The J gene is TRBJ2-7, the V gene TRBV5-1; D ambiguous. V was cut by 3 bases and J by 2 bases, with 15 bases left in between. The CDR3 runs 15 residues. The germline V gene encodes CDR1 SGHRS and CDR2 YFSETQ. For the CDR3, the DNA is TGCGCCAGCAGCTCCGTCGATAGATTCACCTACGAGCAGTACTTC. Amino acid sequence: CASSSVDRFTYEQYF.

The CDR3 is CASSFNANRTLHF. In DNA form, the CDR3 reads TGTGCCAGCAGTTTCAACGCGAACCGCACCCTCCACTTT. The chain joins TRBV12-3 or TRBV12-4 to TRBJ1-6; no definite D call. This CDR3 spans 13 amino acids. V was cut by 3 bases and J by 14 bases, with 14 bases left in between.

The chain is built from TRBV5-1 and TRBJ2-5; a weak D match, TRBD1 (6 bases). This CDR3 region has 14 residues. Per germline, CDR1 SGHRS and CDR2 YFSETQ. Deletions cut 0 bases from V and 5 bases from J, with 11 bases between. The CDR3 is CASSLGGQGETQYF. As DNA, the CDR3 is TGCGCCAGCAGCTTGGGGGGCCAGGGGGAGACCCAGTACTTC.

V and J are TRBV10-2 and TRBJ2-3; TRBD1 might be the D (5 bases). With 6 bases removed from V and 3 bases from J, the gap between germline ends came to 10 bases. The CDR3 totals 13 residues. Germline V gene data show CDR1 as WSHSY and CDR2 as SAAADI. The CDR3 DNA sequence: TGCGCCAGCAGGCGTGACAGTACAGATACGCAGTATTTT. It is translated as CASRRDSTDTQYF.

The chain links TRBV2 to TRBJ1-1; perhaps TRBD1 as D (6 bases). CDR1 SNHLY and CDR2 FYNNEI come from the germline V gene. Trimming cost V 7 bases and J 3 bases, with 12 bases left between them. The CDR3 runs 13 residues. The CDR3, as DNA: TGTGCCAGCAAAGGGGGGAGTTACACTGAAGCTTTCTTT. Translation: CASKGGSYTEAFF.

The V call is TRBV25-1, the J call TRBJ2-2, with TRBD1 matching over 8 bases. Germline CDR1 is MGHDK and CDR2 is SYGVNS. V shed 8 bases, J shed 3 bases, and the junction held 8 bases outside the gene matches. The CDR3 consists of 15 residues. DNA for the CDR3: TGTGCCAGCGCACAGGGGGTGTTGGACACCGGGGAGCTGTTTTTT. Translating it yields CASAQGVLDTGELFF.

The chain combines TRBV5-1 with TRBJ2-5; D is unclear. Germline assignment: CDR1 SGHRS and CDR2 YFSETQ. Trimming left V 0 bases short and J 4 bases short, with 4 bases between. The CDR3 is 12 amino acids. CDR3 DNA: TGCGCCAGCAGCTTGGGTGTAGAGACCCAGTACTTC. This sequence encodes CASSLGVETQYF.

The CDR3, as DNA: TGTGCCAGTACCCTGACAGGGTCTAACTATGGCTACACCTTC. It encodes CASTLTGSNYGYTF. The chain carries TRBV19 and TRBJ1-2; 7 bases match TRBD1. J was trimmed by 0 bases and V by 7 bases; bases with no gene match: 5. The CDR3 runs 14 residues. CDR1 and CDR2 from the germline V gene are LNHDA and SQIVND (reference sequence). The variable domain in full, completed from reference TRBV19 and TRBJ1-2, reads DGGITQSPKYLFRKEGQNVTLSCEQNLNHDAMYWYRQDPGQGLRLIYYSQIVNDFQKGDIAEGYSVSREKKESFPLTVTSAQKNPTAFYLCASTLTGSNYGYTFGSGTRLTVV.

The V call is TRBV7-2, the J call TRBJ1-2; 7 positions agree with TRBD1. The J segment lost 4 bases and the V segment lost 5 bases, leaving 7 bases of the junction unmatched. This CDR3 is built from 14 residues. CDR1 SGHTA and CDR2 FQGNSA come from the germline V gene. The CDR3 DNA reads TGTGCCAGCAGCGGGCATGGACAGGCCTATGGCTACACCTTC. It is translated as CASSGHGQAYGYTF.

The CDR3 bases are TGTGCCATAACGGGGCCCTACGAGCAGTACTTC. Translation gives CAITGPYEQYF. The chain carries TRBV28 and TRBJ2-7; D assignment may be TRBD1 or TRBD2 (5 bases each). CDR1 and CDR2 from the germline V gene are MDHEN and SYDVKM. The V end lost 10 bases, the J end lost 2 bases, and 9 bases lay between the germline ends. The CDR3 extends over 11 amino acids.

In nucleotides, the CDR3 is TGTGCCAGCAGTTACATGGGACAGAACTATGGCTACACCTTC. This sequence encodes CASSYMGQNYGYTF. The chain combines TRBV6-5 with TRBJ1-2, with 7 bases fitting TRBD1. The CDR3 is 14 amino acids. The V and J ends lost 2 bases and 2 bases, in that order; junction bases with no gene match: 2. Per the germline V gene, CDR1 is MNHEY and CDR2 is SVGAGI.

The chain has TRBV7-8 and TRBJ1-3, with a possible D match to TRBD1 (6 bases). Trimming pared 4 bases from V and 1 base from J, leaving 11 bases between. CDR1 is SGHVS, CDR2 FQNEAQ, per germline. The CDR3 sequence is 15 residues long. The chain's CDR3 is CASSSTGISGNTIYF. The CDR3, as DNA: TGTGCCAGCAGCTCAACAGGGATATCTGGAAACACCATATATTTT.

The J gene is TRBJ2-7, the V gene TRBV7-2, with unresolved D. CDR3 size: 14 residues. The germline gives CDR1 SGHTA, CDR2 FQGNSA. Trimming cost V 4 bases and J 3 bases, with 13 bases left between them. The CDR3 region has the DNA TGTGCCAGCAGCTCTGCACTAAAAAGCTACGAGCAGTACTTC. Protein product: CASSSALKSYEQYF. The variable domain in full, with the rest retrieved from reference TRBV7-2 and TRBJ2-7, is GAGVSQSPSNKVTEKGKDVELRCDPISGHTALYWYRQSLGQGLEFLIYFQGNSAPDKSGLPSDRFSAERTGGSVSTLTIQRTQQEDSAVYLCASSSALKSYEQYFGPGTRLTVT.

V usage is TRBV12-3 or TRBV12-4 and J usage is TRBJ2-5; 7 nucleotides match TRBD1. The CDR3 runs 13 residues. V was pared by 7 bases and J by 3 bases, with 5 bases of the junction left unmatched. The CDR3 is CASMADREETQYF. The CDR3 DNA reads TGTGCCAGCATGGCCGACAGGGAAGAGACCCAGTACTTC.

This clone was counted a single time. V and J are TRBV27 and TRBJ2-5; 7 positions agree with TRBD2. The length of the CDR3 is 15 residues. Germline V gene data show CDR1 as MNHEY and CDR2 as SMNVEV (reference sequence). The J segment lost 5 bases and the V segment lost 3 bases, leaving 9 bases of the junction unmatched. In nucleotides, the CDR3 is TGTGCCAGCAGTTTGCGGGGGACCCTCGGGGAGACCCAGTACTTC. Protein: CASSLRGTLGETQYF.

This clone came up once. V and J are TRBV2 and TRBJ2-7; D may correspond to TRBD1 or TRBD2 (5 bases each). The CDR3 is made up of 15 amino acids. Per the germline V gene, CDR1 is SNHLY and CDR2 is FYNNEI. V lost 1 base, J lost 6 bases, and 16 bases lay in between. The CDR3: CASSEGYRPEGEQYF. The CDR3 nucleotides read TGTGCCAGCAGTGAAGGTTACAGGCCAGAGGGCGAGCAGTACTTC. The complete variable domain, with remaining parts taken from reference TRBV2 and TRBJ2-7, reads EPEVTQTPSHQVTQMGQEVILRCVPISNHLYFYWYRQILGQKVEFLVSFYNNEISEKSEIFDDQFSVERPDGSNFTLKIRSTKLEDSAMYFCASSEGYRPEGEQYFGPGTRLTVT.

Here the CDR3 DNA reads TGCGCCAGCAGCTTGGGACGACTCTCTGGAAACACCATATATTTT. It specifies CASSLGRLSGNTIYF. The rearrangement uses TRBV5-1 and TRBJ1-3; D uncertain. Trimming shortened V by 0 bases and J by 0 bases, and 7 bases separated the two germline ends. The CDR3 consists of 15 residues. Germline V lookup: CDR1 SGHRS, CDR2 YFSETQ.

The J gene is TRBJ2-1, the V gene TRBV5-1, with 8 bases that match TRBD2. Germline CDR1 reads SGHRS; CDR2 reads YFSETQ. V gave up 1 base and J gave up 2 bases; unmatched junction bases: 8. This CDR3 has 17 residues. CDR3 nucleotides: TGCGCCAGCAGCTTGTACGGGGCGGGAGGCCCCTACAATGAGCAGTTCTTC. It encodes CASSLYGAGGPYNEQFF.

The V call is TRBV7-9, the J call TRBJ1-2, with 7 bases matching TRBD1. V trimming: 1 base; J trimming: 6 bases; junction bases outside the gene matches: 8. Germline V CDR1 and CDR2: SEHNR, FQNEAQ (reference sequence). The CDR3 runs to 15 residues. The CDR3 DNA reads as TGTGCCAGCAGCTTAGACGACAGGGTACTAAATGGCTACACCTTC. It is translated as CASSLDDRVLNGYTF.

This chain's CDR3 is CASSIGGAGNEQYF. The CDR3, as DNA: TGTGCCAGTAGTATTGGAGGGGCGGGGAACGAGCAGTACTTC. The chain carries TRBV19 and TRBJ2-7, with D possibly matching TRBD2 (6 bases). In germline, CDR1 is LNHDA, CDR2 SQIVND (reference sequence). Between the trimmed V and J ends, which lost 3 bases and 5 bases, there was a span of 14 bases. The CDR3 runs 14 residues.

The CDR3 is CSASADPETQYF. In DNA, the CDR3 is TGCAGTGCTAGTGCGGATCCAGAGACCCAGTACTTC. This rearrangement joins TRBV20-1 to TRBJ2-5; D gene unclear. The CDR3 is 12 residues long. Per the germline V gene, CDR1 is DFQATT and CDR2 is SNEGSKA (reference sequence). V was shortened by 3 bases and J by 4 bases, with 9 bases between the two germline ends.

V usage is TRBV6-5 and J usage is TRBJ2-3; no definite D call. This CDR3 has 13 residues. In germline, CDR1 is MNHEY, CDR2 SVGAGI. Trimming stripped 6 bases from V and 3 bases from J, with 10 bases between. CDR3 DNA sequence: TGTGCCAGCAGCGCCAAAGAGACAGATACGCAGTATTTT. It yields the protein CASSAKETDTQYF.

This chain uses TRBV19 with TRBJ2-7; 9 bases align to TRBD1. The CDR3 spans 15 residues. V lost 5 bases to trimming and J lost 5 bases; unmatched junction nucleotides: 10. From germline, CDR1 is LNHDA and CDR2 SQIVND (reference sequence). The CDR3 here is CASSSIGDRVHEQYF. The CDR3 bases are TGTGCCAGTAGTTCGATCGGGGACAGGGTCCACGAGCAGTACTTC. The entire variable domain, with the rest obtained from reference TRBV19 and TRBJ2-7, is as follows: DGGITQSPKYLFRKEGQNVTLSCEQNLNHDAMYWYRQDPGQGLRLIYYSQIVNDFQKGDIAEGYSVSREKKESFPLTVTSAQKNPTAFYLCASSSIGDRVHEQYFGPGTRLTVT.

The gene calls are TRBV28 and TRBJ1-2; the D gene is possibly TRBD1 (5 bases). Germline V gives CDR1 MDHEN, CDR2 SYDVKM. The CDR3 is 13 amino acids. The V and J ends lost 3 bases and 5 bases respectively, with 10 bases between them. For the CDR3, the DNA is TGTGCCAGCAGTTTGGAACAGGATTATGGCTACACCTTC. It yields the protein CASSLEQDYGYTF.